Presented here are 21 T cell receptor beta chains from one specimen sequenced in a study of T cell responses to AZD1222 COVID-19 vaccine (dated by TCRdb to the early 2020s). The sample's time point label is to be understood as: about 28 days (+/-7) after the second vaccine dose. The treatment or condition label for this specimen denotes: meningococcal conjugate vaccine given as trial control. Library construction relied on the immunoSEQ multiplex PCR assay. TCRdb took this table from immuneACCESS and kept in-frame rearrangements with V and J called. Such tables lack part of the clones; where checked against another copy, unresolved V genes explain under half of the gap, and the rest is unexplained. This sample is represented by approximately 150,000 clones; roughly 90% of them were singletons. The top ten hold around 5% of the sample. The sequenced sample was peripheral blood, obtained 28 days after the second dose of the MenACWY control vaccine. The source is an adult who received the MenACWY meningococcal vaccine as a control.

The rearrangement links TRBV6-5 to TRBJ1-1; maybe TRBD1 (5 bases). V was trimmed by 3 bases and J by 6 bases, leaving 14 bases between them. This CDR3 has 14 amino acids. Germline assignment: CDR1 MNHEY and CDR2 SVGAGI. CDR3 sequence: CASSYRSLRAEAFF. DNA for the CDR3: TGTGCCAGCAGTTATCGAAGCCTCAGGGCTGAAGCTTTCTTT.

The J gene is TRBJ1-5, the V gene TRBV5-6, with D tentatively TRBD1 (5 bases). The V end was cut by 4 bases, the J end by 5 bases, with 10 bases between. The CDR3 covers 13 residues. CDR1 and CDR2 (germline): SGHDT, YYEEEE. The CDR3 here is CASSKTADQPQHF. CDR3 in DNA: TGTGCCAGCAGCAAGACAGCAGATCAGCCCCAGCATTTT.

This clone has ten or more counts. V gene TRBV2 combines with J gene TRBJ1-5, with D tentatively TRBD1 (6 bases). Germline V gene lookup returns CDR1 SNHLY and CDR2 FYNNEI. V was trimmed by 8 bases and J by 3 bases, leaving 11 bases between them. This CDR3 region has 13 residues. The CDR3 reads CASSGQNNQPQHF. The DNA of the CDR3 is TGTGCCAGCTCTGGACAGAACAATCAGCCCCAGCATTTT.

The V and J genes are TRBV7-2 and TRBJ2-1, with 7 bases that match TRBD2. V lost 2 bases to trimming and J lost 1 base; unmatched junction nucleotides: 8. The CDR3 sequence is 17 residues long. Germline-derived CDR1 and CDR2 are SGHTA and FQGNSA. The CDR3 sequence: CASSLSPASGSYNEQFF. Here the CDR3 DNA reads TGTGCCAGCAGCTTATCCCCGGCTAGCGGATCCTACAATGAGCAGTTCTTC.

This clone was seen a single time. V is TRBV21-1 and J is TRBJ1-6; the DNA was not compared with TRBD1, the D call given in the table. TRBV21-1 is a known pseudogene. The CDR3 runs 15 residues. The DNA for the CDR3 is TGTGCCAGCAGCAAAGCTGACAGGGGGGTTTCACCCCTCCACTTT. Encoded protein: CASSKADRGVSPLHF.

The chain joins TRBV7-2 to TRBJ2-1; 7 nucleotides align to TRBD2. J was trimmed by 9 bases and V by 1 base; bases with no gene match: 9. The CDR3 has 15 residues. From germline, CDR1 is SGHTA and CDR2 FQGNSA. CDR3 residues: CASSLGGGVVFEQFF. For the CDR3, the DNA is TGTGCCAGCAGCTTAGGTGGGGGGGTGGTGTTTGAGCAGTTCTTC. The whole variable domain, remainder taken from reference TRBV7-2 and TRBJ2-1, is GAGVSQSPSNKVTEKGKDVELRCDPISGHTALYWYRQSLGQGLEFLIYFQGNSAPDKSGLPSDRFSAERTGGSVSTLTIQRTQQEDSAVYLCASSLGGGVVFEQFFGPGTRLTVL.

The chain couples TRBV6-5 to TRBJ1-5, with D hard to call. The V gene lost 5 bases and the J gene lost 6 bases, with 17 bases spanning the gap. The CDR3 is 15 residues long. CDR1 MNHEY and CDR2 SVGAGI come from the germline V gene. CDR3 bases: TGTGCCAGCAGTCCACAGCTGGGGTTCGGTCAGCCCCAGCATTTT. As protein: CASSPQLGFGQPQHF.

The J gene is TRBJ1-6, the V gene TRBV5-1, with unresolved D. CDR1 SGHRS and CDR2 YFSETQ come from the germline V gene. Between the trimmed V and J ends, which lost 1 base and 10 bases, there was a span of 12 bases. CDR3 size: 14 residues. The CDR3 here is CASSLYGEGSPLHF. The CDR3 DNA reads as TGCGCCAGCAGCTTGTATGGAGAAGGGTCACCCCTCCACTTT.

This chain links TRBV27 with TRBJ2-7, with 7 bases aligning to TRBD1. CDR3 length: 16 residues. Trimming removed 4 bases from V and 3 bases from J; junction bases left unmatched: 12. From germline, CDR1 is MNHEY and CDR2 SMNVEV (reference sequence). CDR3 amino acids: CASSSDRGTEIYEQYF. The DNA of the CDR3 is TGTGCCAGCAGTTCTGATAGGGGGACAGAAATCTACGAGCAGTACTTC.

The chain has TRBV19 and TRBJ2-7; D ambiguous. There are 11 residues in the CDR3. Germline V gives CDR1 LNHDA, CDR2 SQIVND (reference sequence). Trimming took 9 bases from V and 7 from J, leaving 13 bases between them. The CDR3 DNA sequence: TGTGCCAGCACCTTTGGCGGAGAGCAGTACTTC. The encoded protein is CASTFGGEQYF.

This chain links TRBV28 with TRBJ1-1, with D possibly being TRBD1 (5 bases). Germline V gene sequence: CDR1 MDHEN, CDR2 SYDVKM. Trimming stripped 7 bases from V and 7 bases from J, with 16 bases between. The CDR3 spans 13 residues. The CDR3: CASTWGGTFEAFF. The CDR3 DNA is TGTGCCAGCACCTGGGGGGGGACGTTTGAAGCTTTCTTT.

V and J are TRBV2 and TRBJ1-6; 7 nucleotides agree with TRBD1. Trimming removed 4 bases from V and 7 bases from J; junction bases left unmatched: 7. The CDR3 contains 15 residues. Per germline, CDR1 SNHLY and CDR2 FYNNEI. The CDR3 is CASSAQGTLNSPLHF. DNA for the CDR3: TGTGCCAGCAGTGCACAGGGGACACTAAATTCACCCCTCCACTTT.

The V call is TRBV9, the J call TRBJ1-4; 7 bases match TRBD1. This CDR3 has 17 residues. The V segment lost 6 bases and the J segment 0 bases; nucleotides outside the gene matches: 11. Germline CDR1 reads SGDLS; CDR2 reads YYNGEE. The CDR3 DNA follows: TGTGCCAGCACCCGAGGGGACAGAGTTGCAACTAATGAAAAACTGTTTTTT. Translated, it gives CASTRGDRVATNEKLFF.

The chain recombines TRBV19 with TRBJ1-4, with a tentative D call TRBD1 (5 bases). The germline CDR1 and CDR2 sequences are LNHDA and SQIVND (reference sequence). The ends were cut back, 5 bases at V and 1 base at J, with 14 bases in the middle. The CDR3 has 16 amino acids. DNA of the CDR3: TGTGCCAGTAGTTTCACCCGGGACGGAACTAATGAAAAACTGTTTTTT. Amino acids: CASSFTRDGTNEKLFF.

This sequence joins TRBV9 and TRBJ1-3; no clear D. CDR1 SGDLS and CDR2 YYNGEE come from the germline V gene. Trimming left V 0 bases short and J 3 bases short, with 7 bases between. This CDR3 has 14 amino acids. The CDR3 spells CASSVERSGNTIYF. CDR3 in DNA: TGTGCCAGCAGCGTAGAGAGAAGTGGAAACACCATATATTTT.

Details on this clone: The missing conserved phenylalanine or tryptophan at the end of this CDR3 makes a read error likely. It is unclear where the CDR3 begins or ends on the DNA, so no DNA is shown, and the CDR3 is as TCRdb lists it. The chain joins TRBV7-9 to TRBJ2-7; TRBD2, the table's D call, was not compared with the DNA. The CDR3 spans 15 amino acids, including both terminal residues. From germline, CDR1 is SEHNR and CDR2 FQNEAQ (reference sequence). This CDR3 reads CASRYRLAGEKGWVA.

V usage is TRBV29-1 and J usage is TRBJ2-3, with 7 bases fitting TRBD1. The V and J ends lost 7 bases and 2 bases, in that order; junction bases with no gene match: 9. Looked up from germline, CDR1 is SQVTM and CDR2 is ANQGSEA. The CDR3 runs 14 residues. CDR3 loop: CSAGSGQYTDTQYF. CDR3 DNA: TGCAGCGCAGGATCGGGACAGTACACAGATACGCAGTATTTT.

J is TRBJ2-7 and V is TRBV9, with TRBD1 identical over 7 bases. Germline trimming cut 4 bases from V and 3 bases from J; bases unmatched to any gene: 10. The germline V gene has CDR1 SGDLS and CDR2 YYNGEE. CDR3 size: 15 residues. The CDR3 reads CASSPRGQADYEQYF. The CDR3 DNA is TGTGCCAGCAGCCCGCGAGGACAGGCCGACTACGAGCAGTACTTC. The full variable domain, in which reference TRBV9 and TRBJ2-7 provide the parts outside the CDR3, is DSGVTQTPKHLITATGQRVTLRCSPRSGDLSVYWYQQSLDQGLQFLIQYYNGEERAKGNILERFSAQQFPDLHSELNLSSLELGDSALYFCASSPRGQADYEQYFGPGTRLTVT.

CDR3 sequence reads: CASSLARGTSGGRGTQYF. The CDR3 coding sequence is TGTGCCAGCAGCTTAGCCCGCGGGACTAGCGGGGGCCGGGGTACGCAGTATTTT. This chain joins TRBV7-2 and TRBJ2-3; 14 nucleotides match TRBD2. V dropped 0 bases and J dropped 8; count of bases not matched to a gene: 10. This CDR3 is 18 amino acids long. Germline V gene sequence: CDR1 SGHTA, CDR2 FQGNSA.

This rearrangement joins TRBV28 to TRBJ1-5; a weak D match, TRBD1 (5 bases). The length of the CDR3 is 16 residues. Trimming removed 2 bases at V and 2 bases at J, with 13 bases between. Germline V lookup: CDR1 MDHEN, CDR2 SYDVKM. CDR3 nucleotide sequence: TGTGCCAGCAGTTTAGCAGGGCTTTTTGGCAATCAGCCCCAGCATTTT. The encoded protein is CASSLAGLFGNQPQHF.

The chain employs TRBV11-2 and TRBJ2-7; D is possibly TRBD1 or TRBD2 (5 bases each). Germline V gene sequence: CDR1 SGHAT, CDR2 FQNNGV. There are 15 residues in the CDR3. Trimming left V 5 bases short and J 5 bases short, with 19 bases between. Here the CDR3 reads CASSPAGTVEDEQYF. The CDR3 DNA reads as TGTGCCAGCAGCCCCGCCGGGACCGTGGAAGACGAGCAGTACTTC.